These T cell receptor beta chains were read from a single sample in a study of vaccination and CD4 T cells after COVID-19. From the PCR reads, TCRdb called clonotypes with MiXCR, one entry per CDR3 protein. The sample lists around 17,000 distinct CDR3 sequences; approximately 54% were seen once. No antigen has been identified for these receptors. Specimen: CD4+ T cells from blood, cultured in vitro. Receptors originate from a human donor who had recovered from COVID-19. Both conserved end residues are part of each CDR3. A D gene is named only where the DNA matches it firmly. Size is omitted from some rows. Given values are once, few, many or a class for expanded clones.

>TRBV27|few|14|NA|TRBJ2-3
CASSLNRRTDTQYF
TGTGCCAGCAGTTTAAACAGGCGCACAGATACGCAGTATTTT
>TRBV20-1|NA|16|TRBD2|TRBJ2-3
CSARGSGRAWKDTQYF
TGCAGTGCTAGGGGGAGCGGGAGGGCCTGGAAAGATACGCAGTATTTT
>TRBV6-1|NA|15|NA|TRBJ2-2
CASRTLSVWTGELFF
TGTGCCAGCAGGACACTGTCAGTCTGGACCGGGGAGCTGTTTTTT
>TRBV30|NA|11|NA|TRBJ2-3
CAWSSGDTQYF
TGTGCCTGGAGTTCTGGAGATACGCAGTATTTT
>TRBV7-2|NA|13|NA|TRBJ1-4
CASSLVWGEKLFF
TGTGCCAGCAGCTTAGTGTGGGGAGAAAAACTGTTTTTT
>TRBV6-1|few|14|NA|TRBJ2-3
CASSPIREGRTQYF
TGTGCCAGCAGCCCCATCCGGGAAGGGAGAACGCAGTATTTT
>TRBV24-1|few|16|TRBD2|TRBJ2-1
CATSDLLAGSYNEQFF
TGTGCCACCAGTGACCTCCTAGCGGGGAGTTACAATGAGCAGTTCTTC
>TRBV20-1|NA|14|TRBD1|TRBJ2-2
CSAVNQGAGGELFF
TGCAGTGCTGTAAACCAGGGGGCAGGCGGGGAGCTGTTTTTT
>TRBV20-1|few|14|NA|TRBJ2-3
CSASPTSRPDTQYF
TGCAGTGCTAGTCCGACCAGCCGCCCAGATACGCAGTATTTT
>TRBV20-1|once|17|TRBD2|TRBJ2-3
CSASPLAGGHGTDTQYF
TGCAGTGCTAGTCCCCTAGCGGGAGGGCATGGCACAGATACGCAGTATTTT
>TRBV15|NA|15|NA|TRBJ2-2
CATSRAWRGFGELFF
TGTGCCACCAGCAGAGCTTGGAGGGGCTTCGGGGAGCTGTTTTTT
>TRBV15|few|15|NA|TRBJ2-1
CATSRGRTSYNEQFF
TGTGCCACCAGCAGAGGCAGGACCAGTTACAATGAGCAGTTCTTC
>TRBV27|NA|14|NA|TRBJ1-6
CASRGGAYNSPLHF
TGTGCCAGCAGAGGGGGGGCGTATAATTCACCCCTCCACTTT
>TRBV4-2|few|15|NA|TRBJ1-2
CASSQDGGRSYGYTF
TGTGCCAGCAGCCAAGATGGGGGAAGGAGCTATGGCTACACCTTC
>TRBV20-1|once|13|NA|TRBJ1-4
CSAAAGDNEKLFF
TGCAGTGCCGCGGCCGGCGATAATGAAAAACTGTTTTTT
>TRBV4-3|few|15|TRBD2|TRBJ2-7
CASSQELLAGVRQYF
TGCGCCAGCAGCCAAGAGTTACTAGCGGGAGTAAGACAGTACTTC
>TRBV18|NA|14|NA|TRBJ1-1
CASSPPWATTEAFF
TGTGCCAGCTCACCACCGTGGGCCACCACTGAAGCTTTCTTT
>TRBV7-8|NA|16|NA|TRBJ1-4
CASSPSRPPTNEKLFF
TGTGCCAGCAGCCCCAGCCGGCCCCCAACTAATGAAAAACTGTTTTTT
>TRBV20-1|NA|11|NA|TRBJ2-5
CSASKQETQYF
TGCAGTGCGTCCAAACAAGAGACCCAGTACTTC
>TRBV12-3/TRBV12-4|NA|14|TRBD1|TRBJ2-7
CASRETGGSYEQYF
TGTGCCAGCAGGGAAACAGGGGGGAGCTACGAGCAGTACTTC
>TRBV12-3/TRBV12-4|few|13|TRBD1|TRBJ1-2
CASRPGTGSGYTF
TGTGCCAGCAGGCCCGGGACAGGGAGTGGCTACACCTTC
>TRBV7-2|NA|14|NA|TRBJ2-1
CASSLEEGTDILYF
TGTGCCAGCAGCTTAGAAGAGGGTACGGATATCCTTTATTTC
>TRBV6-2/TRBV6-3|NA|15|NA|TRBJ1-2
CASSYSNGGGYGYTF
TGTGCCAGCAGTTACTCGAACGGGGGCGGCTATGGCTACACCTTC
>TRBV20-1|NA|16|TRBD1|TRBJ1-5
CSAHSNDRGQRQPQHF
TGCAGTGCCCACAGTAACGACAGGGGGCAACGTCAGCCCCAGCATTTT
>TRBV6-1|few|15|TRBD2|TRBJ2-1
CASRVTSGSGDEQFF
TGTGCCAGCAGAGTTACTAGCGGGTCCGGCGATGAGCAGTTCTTC
>TRBV20-1|few|15|TRBD1|TRBJ1-5
CSASPGQGVNQPQHF
TGCAGTGCTAGTCCGGGACAGGGGGTCAATCAGCCCCAGCATTTT
>TRBV7-9|NA|18|NA|TRBJ2-3
CASSLVPLMGGSTDTQYF
TGTGCCAGCAGCTTAGTCCCTCTTATGGGGGGTAGCACAGATACGCAGTATTTT
>TRBV6-2/TRBV6-3|NA|14|TRBD1|TRBJ1-2
CASRPTGEDYGYTF
TGTGCCAGCAGGCCCACAGGGGAGGACTATGGCTACACCTTC
>TRBV6-1|NA|15|TRBD1|TRBJ1-4
CASRELDRAEEKLFF
TGTGCCAGCAGAGAGCTCGACAGGGCGGAGGAAAAACTGTTTTTT
>TRBV15|few|14|NA|TRBJ1-2
CATSSGTRSYGYTF
TGTGCCACCAGCAGCGGGACGCGTAGCTATGGCTACACCTTC
>TRBV9|NA|15|TRBD1|TRBJ2-5
CASSPSGQGQETQYF
TGTGCCAGCAGCCCATCAGGACAGGGGCAAGAGACCCAGTACTTC
>TRBV6-1|NA|15|NA|TRBJ1-2
CASSTGHRYYYGYTF
TGTGCCAGCAGCACGGGACACAGATACTACTATGGCTACACCTTC
>TRBV10-3|NA|15|NA|TRBJ1-1
CAISDMSGANTEAFF
TGTGCCATCAGTGATATGTCCGGGGCGAACACTGAAGCTTTCTTT